This is a list of T cell receptor beta chains from one sample in a study of T cell responses to AZD1222 COVID-19 vaccine. Generated by immunoSEQ multiplex PCR, the TCRdb table keeps only in-frame clones and is missing some. Here the sample spans tens of thousands of clones, 87% being singletons. This material consisted of peripheral blood, taken on day 0 of AZD1222 vaccination. These receptors originate from an adult in good health. Both conserved end residues are part of each CDR3. The D gene is left open where the match is weak. For some rows the clone size is stated as once, few or many, or as a class when expanded; others skip it.

size	D	V	J	DNA	CDR3
NA	NA	TRBV5-1	TRBJ2-1	TGCGCCAGCAGCTCCGACGGCTCCTACAATGAGCAGTTCTTC	CASSSDGSYNEQFF
NA	NA	TRBV6-5	TRBJ2-7	TGTGCCAGCGGGGACCCGGGACGGTGGTCTCTCGAGCAGTACTTC	CASGDPGRWSLEQYF
NA	NA	TRBV18	TRBJ2-1	TGTGCCAGCTCACCGCCTAGCCGATACAATGAGCAGTTCTTC	CASSPPSRYNEQFF
NA	TRBD1	TRBV5-8	TRBJ2-7	TGTGCCAGCAGCAGGTGGGCGAAGACAGGGGGGAACTACGAGCAGTACTTC	CASSRWAKTGGNYEQYF
once	TRBD1	TRBV4-1	TRBJ1-4	TGCGCCAGCAGCCGGAAAATGGACAGGGGTGATGAAAAACTGTTTTTT	CASSRKMDRGDEKLFF
few	NA	TRBV19	TRBJ1-2	TGTGCCAGTAGTCTCGGGGACTTACTCGATAACTATGGCTACACCTTC	CASSLGDLLDNYGYTF
NA	NA	TRBV7-3	TRBJ1-5	TGTGCCAGCAGCTTATTGGGGGATCAGCCCCAGCATTTT	CASSLLGDQPQHF
NA	TRBD2	TRBV3-1/TRBV3-2	TRBJ2-5	TGTGCCAGCAGCCAAGCAACCGGGGGGGAATCCCAAGAGACCCAGTACTTC	CASSQATGGESQETQYF
NA	NA	TRBV30	TRBJ2-4	TGTGCCTGGAGTCAAACGGCGGTAAACATTCAGTACTTC	CAWSQTAVNIQYF
NA	NA	TRBV5-1	TRBJ1-2	TGCGCCAGCAGCCTGGATACAGTGGGGTTGGATGGCTACACCTTC	CASSLDTVGLDGYTF
NA	NA	TRBV5-1	TRBJ1-6	TGCGCCAGCAGCTTGGAGCCCCGCAAGGATAATTCACCCCTCCACTTT	CASSLEPRKDNSPLHF
once	TRBD1	TRBV15	TRBJ2-2	TGTGCCACCAGCACCCGGGACAGGAACACCGGGGAGCTGTTTTTT	CATSTRDRNTGELFF
NA	NA	TRBV5-5	TRBJ2-7	TGTGCCAGCAGCAAAGACAGGTTCGAGCAGTACTTC	CASSKDRFEQYF
NA	NA	TRBV5-1	TRBJ1-2	TGCGCCAGCAGCTTGGAAGGGGATGGCTACACCTTC	CASSLEGDGYTF